These 20 T cell receptor beta chains were sequenced from one sample in a study of T cell repertoires and leukemia-associated antigens. The antigens for these receptors are not known. One entry per CDR3 protein, called by TCRdb with MiXCR from the 5' RACE reads. Of 9,800 or so distinct CDR3 sequences listed, roughly 43% are singletons. Input material: CD3+ T cells sorted from blood and cultured. The source of these receptors is a female donor in good health.

In this sample, this clonotype turned up many times. The genes are TRBV20-1 and TRBJ2-3, with D possibly TRBD2 on 6 matching bases. Deletions cut 6 bases from V and 6 bases from J, with 13 bases between. The CDR3 totals 12 residues. CDR1 and CDR2 (germline): DFQATT, SNEGSKA (reference sequence). Here the CDR3 reads CSARGFYDTQYF. The DNA of the CDR3 is TGCAGTGCGCGGGGTTTTTACGATACGCAGTATTTT.

The chain carries TRBV25-1 and TRBJ1-2; 8 bases match TRBD1. The CDR3 extends over 12 amino acids. The germline V gene encodes CDR1 MGHDK and CDR2 SYGVNS. The trim removed 3 bases at V and 6 bases at J, leaving 0 bases unmatched. The CDR3 spells CASSDRGHGYTF. CDR3 nucleotide sequence: TGTGCCAGCAGTGACAGGGGGCATGGCTACACCTTC.

This clonotype was seen repeatedly, ten times or more. The CDR3 does not end in the conserved phenylalanine or tryptophan, so this is likely a read error. The DNA is omitted, as the CDR3 cannot be located on it reliably, and the CDR3 follows TCRdb's listing. The chain uses TRBV21-1 and TRBJ1-1. TRBV21-1 is shown as a pseudogene. With termini counted, the CDR3 has 8 amino acids. The CDR3 region is CASSKARL.

The sample holds many counts of this clonotype. At one end, the junction sequence differs from germline, possibly due to a read error. The V and J genes are TRBV7-2 and TRBJ2-5, with TRBD2 identical over 11 bases. The CDR3 spans 16 residues. The germline V gene encodes CDR1 SGHTA and CDR2 FQGNSA. CDR3 amino acids: CASSLGANPSGRTWNF. The CDR3 DNA sequence: TGTGCCAGCAGCTTAGGAGCGAATCCTAGCGGGAGGACTTGGAACTTC.

V is TRBV6-2 or TRBV6-3 and J is TRBJ2-7; a weak D match, TRBD2 (6 bases). CDR1 is MNHEY and CDR2 is SVGEGT in the germline V gene. This CDR3 comprises 14 residues. The V end was cut by 3 bases, the J end by 4 bases, with 13 bases between. CDR3 nucleotides: TGTGCCAGCAGTTATGCTAGCGCGAAATACGAGCAGTACTTC. This gives the protein CASSYASAKYEQYF.

J is TRBJ1-5 and V is TRBV20-1; TRBD1 matches at 8 bases. Germline V lookup: CDR1 DFQATT, CDR2 SNEGSKA (reference sequence). V shed 3 bases, J shed 4 bases, and the junction held 8 bases outside the gene matches. CDR3 length equals 15 residues. CDR3 region: CSARGGTGQNQPQHF. CDR3 coding DNA: TGCAGTGCTAGGGGGGGGACAGGTCAAAATCAGCCCCAGCATTTT.

The V and J genes are TRBV24-1 and TRBJ2-1, with unresolved D. V was shortened by 4 bases and J by 8 bases, with 17 bases between the two germline ends. The germline V gene encodes CDR1 KGHDR and CDR2 SFDVKD. CDR3 length: 15 residues. CDR3 region: CATSDSVGISYEQFF. The CDR3 nucleotides read TGTGCCACCAGTGACTCCGTAGGGATCTCCTATGAGCAGTTCTTC.

The V and J genes are TRBV10-2 and TRBJ2-5; 12 nucleotides line up with TRBD2. Per the germline V gene, CDR1 is WSHSY and CDR2 is SAAADI. The CDR3 runs 14 residues. V dropped 4 bases and J dropped 5; count of bases not matched to a gene: 2. The CDR3: CASSGLAGEETQYF. DNA of the CDR3: TGCGCCAGCAGTGGACTAGCGGGAGAGGAGACCCAGTACTTC.

This clonotype showed up many times. The chain carries TRBV29-1 and TRBJ1-1; 12 bases fit TRBD1. J was trimmed by 5 bases and V by 6 bases; bases with no gene match: 7. The CDR3 covers 14 residues. The germline V gene has CDR1 SQVTM and CDR2 ANQGSEA. This CDR3 reads CSVRGTGGYTEAFF. In DNA form, the CDR3 reads TGCAGCGTGAGAGGGACAGGGGGCTATACTGAAGCTTTCTTT.

This clonotype is a singleton in its sample. Without the conserved terminal phenylalanine or tryptophan, this CDR3 likely stems from a read error. This rearrangement joins TRBV5-1 to TRBJ2-3, with D perhaps TRBD1 or TRBD2 (6 bases each). The CDR3 covers 13 residues. With 9 bases removed from V and 8 bases from J, the gap between germline ends came to 19 bases. Germline assignment: CDR1 SGHRS and CDR2 YFSETQ. This chain's CDR3 is CATKHGGGGTQYL. As DNA, the CDR3 is TGCGCCACAAAGCACGGGGGCGGCGGTACGCAGTATCTC.

Remarks on this clonotype: The junction shows a germline mismatch at one end, possibly a read error. Here the CDR3 reads CATSDTSGSSSYDEQFF. The CDR3 DNA reads as TGTGCCACCAGTGATACTAGCGGGTCTAGCTCCTACGATGAGCAGTTCTTC. The chain joins TRBV24-1 to TRBJ2-1, with 9 bases matching TRBD2. The germline V gene has CDR1 KGHDR and CDR2 SFDVKD. This CDR3 has 17 residues.

This clonotype qualifies as medium-sized (0.01 to 0.1%). The CDR3 sequence is CASSLGALGGSEQYF. CDR3 DNA: TGTGCCAGCAGCTTAGGGGCCTTAGGGGGCTCCGAGCAGTACTTC. The chain carries TRBV7-2 and TRBJ2-7; TRBD1 matches at 7 bases. V trimming: 1 base; J trimming: 6 bases; junction bases outside the gene matches: 9. This CDR3 contains 15 residues. Germline-derived CDR1 and CDR2 are SGHTA and FQGNSA.

The genes are TRBV5-1 and TRBJ2-1, with TRBD2 as a possible D gene (6 bases). This CDR3 spans 14 amino acids. Germline assignment: CDR1 SGHRS and CDR2 YFSETQ. The V end lost 5 bases, the J end lost 5 bases, and 14 bases lay between the germline ends. As DNA, the CDR3 is TGCGCCAGCAGTCCTGGGACTTCTGACAATGAGCAGTTCTTC. This codes for CASSPGTSDNEQFF. The whole variable domain, remainder taken from reference TRBV5-1 and TRBJ2-1, is KAGVTQTPRYLIKTRGQQVTLSCSPISGHRSVSWYQQTPGQGLQFLFEYFSETQRNKGNFPGRFSGRQFSNSRSEMNVSTLELGDSALYLCASSPGTSDNEQFFGPGTRLTVL.

V is TRBV20-1 and J is TRBJ2-1, with 8 bases that match TRBD2. Germline loops: CDR1 DFQATT, CDR2 SNEGSKA (reference sequence). This CDR3 has 15 residues. The J segment lost 8 bases and the V segment lost 6 bases, leaving 15 bases of the junction unmatched. CDR3 protein: CSAPTRLSGSDEQFF. Written as DNA, the CDR3 is TGCAGTGCACCCACCCGACTCAGCGGGAGTGATGAGCAGTTCTTC.

The chain employs TRBV6-6 and TRBJ2-2; D could derive from TRBD1 or TRBD2 (6 bases each). Germline assignment: CDR1 MNHNY and CDR2 SVGAGI (reference sequence). V gave up 2 bases and J gave up 2 bases, with 12 bases separating them. The CDR3 is 16 residues long. CDR3 region: CASSYLSGANTGELFF. As DNA, the CDR3 is TGTGCCAGCAGTTACCTCTCGGGGGCCAACACCGGGGAGCTGTTTTTT.

This clonotype was seen ten or more times. V is TRBV4-3 and J is TRBJ2-1; TRBD1 aligns across 7 bases. CDR3 length: 16 amino acids. V was pared by 1 base and J by 2 bases, with 5 bases of the junction left unmatched. Germline V gene lookup returns CDR1 LGHNA and CDR2 YSLEER. The CDR3 region is CASSQVQGLAYNEQFF. CDR3 DNA: TGCGCCAGCAGCCAAGTACAGGGGTTAGCCTACAATGAGCAGTTCTTC.

This clonotype was observed at least ten times. The CDR3 loop is CASSRNPTGANTGELFF. The CDR3 region has the DNA TGTGCCAGCAGCCGAAACCCGACAGGGGCGAACACCGGGGAGCTGTTTTTT. This sequence joins TRBV5-6 and TRBJ2-2; 8 bases map to TRBD1. The CDR3 spans 17 residues. Trimming at V came to 4 bases and at J to 0 bases, leaving 8 bases not matched to a gene. Germline V gene lookup returns CDR1 SGHDT and CDR2 YYEEEE.

In this sample, this clonotype turned up many times. V gene TRBV13 combines with J gene TRBJ2-1; 7 bases align to TRBD2. There are 15 residues in the CDR3. Germline V gives CDR1 PRHDT, CDR2 FYEKMQ (reference sequence). The V gene end was trimmed by 5 bases and the J gene end by 1 base; junction bases not matched to a gene: 5. Here the CDR3 reads CASSRGSRSYNEQFF. DNA of the CDR3: TGTGCCAGCAGCCGCGGGAGCCGTTCCTACAATGAGCAGTTCTTC.

This clonotype has only one observation. J is TRBJ1-4 and V is TRBV24-1; D may be TRBD1 (6 bases). The CDR3 is made up of 13 amino acids. Trimming took 7 bases from V and 7 from J, leaving 12 bases between them. CDR1 KGHDR and CDR2 SFDVKD come from the germline V gene. CDR3 residues: CATSRGQSEKLFF. In DNA form, the CDR3 reads TGTGCCACCAGCCGTGGACAGTCTGAAAAACTGTTTTTT.

The chain carries TRBV7-2 and TRBJ2-1; 9 bases agree with TRBD1. CDR3 length: 15 residues. Germline V CDR1 and CDR2: SGHTA, FQGNSA. Unmatched junction bases numbered 9, after V lost 5 bases and J lost 7 bases. This chain's CDR3 is CASSPHGTGNNEQFF. CDR3 DNA: TGTGCCAGCAGCCCGCACGGGACAGGGAATAATGAGCAGTTCTTC.